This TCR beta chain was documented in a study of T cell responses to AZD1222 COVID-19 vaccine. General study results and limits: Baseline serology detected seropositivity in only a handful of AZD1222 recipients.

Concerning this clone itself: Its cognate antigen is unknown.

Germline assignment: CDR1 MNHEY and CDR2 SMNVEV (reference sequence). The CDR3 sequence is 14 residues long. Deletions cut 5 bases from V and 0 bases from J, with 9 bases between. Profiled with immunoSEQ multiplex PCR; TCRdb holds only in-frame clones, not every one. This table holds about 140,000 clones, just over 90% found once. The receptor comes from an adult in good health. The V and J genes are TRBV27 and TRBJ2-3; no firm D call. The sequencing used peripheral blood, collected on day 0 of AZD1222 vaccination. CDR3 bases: TGTGCCAGCAGTCCCCACCTAAGCACAGATACGCAGTATTTT. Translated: CASSPHLSTDTQYF.